A single T cell receptor (beta chain) is shown here with its context. In the original analysis: Estimates of nucleated cell counts were drawn from the amplification of reference gene primers. Using immunoSEQ multiplex PCR, the repertoire was profiled, and TCRdb retains in-frame clones only, with some absent. V and J calls plus clone size are reproduced from that table; the DNA served to infer D and trimming. Of about 210,000 clones in the sample, 84% were seen once. The CDR3 contains 17 residues. V was pared by 4 bases and J by 5 bases, with 21 bases between. Germline CDR1 reads MNHEY; CDR2 reads SVGEGT. The source of the sample is a study of blood T cell repertoires in COVID-19. Overall study: Collection of acute and convalescent COVID-19 samples took place in the United States, Italy and Spain.

The chain couples TRBV6-2 or TRBV6-3 to TRBJ1-5; tentative D call: TRBD1 (6 bases). This TCR was recovered from a woman between 45 and 65 years old with active or convalescent COVID-19. Input material: peripheral blood. The CDR3 DNA reads as TGTGCCAGCAGTTGGTGGACAGAACCCACCGAAGATCAGCCCCAGCATTTT. Its translation is CASSWWTEPTEDQPQHF.